Presented here are 17 T cell receptor beta chains from one specimen sequenced in a study of Ad26.COV2.S vaccination and SARS-CoV-2 variants. Only in-frame clones appear in the TCRdb table, and some are missing; sequencing was by immunoSEQ multiplex PCR. The profile shows 300,000 to 350,000 clones, roughly 90% of them singletons. Documented treatment: some 19 received Ad26.COV2.S at low or high dose, single or two shots; roughly 5 received placebo; per-sample allocation not given. Repertoires come from day 63 after the first vaccine or placebo injection. The material sequenced was peripheral blood, taken in a trial of Ad26.COV2.S vaccine versus placebo. Every receptor here comes from a person between 18 and 60 years old who received the Ad26.COV2.S COVID-19 vaccine or a placebo.

This chain connects TRBV18 to TRBJ1-4; 7 nucleotides align to TRBD1. The CDR3 extends over 14 amino acids. Germline V gene data show CDR1 as KGHSH and CDR2 as LQKENI. V shed 6 bases, J shed 4 bases, and the junction held 5 bases outside the gene matches. The CDR3 loop reads CASSEQGSNEKLFF. The CDR3 region has the DNA TGTGCCAGCTCTGAACAGGGGAGTAATGAAAAACTGTTTTTT. Variable domain in full (rest from reference TRBV18 and TRBJ1-4): NAGVMQNPRHLVRRRGQEARLRCSPMKGHSHVYWYRQLPEEGLKFMVYLQKENIIDESGMPKERFSAEFPKEGPSILRIQQVVRGDSAAYFCASSEQGSNEKLFFGSGTQLSVL.

The chain combines TRBV7-9 with TRBJ2-7, with D maybe TRBD2 (5 bases). The CDR3 loop spans 15 amino acids. Between the trimmed V and J ends, which lost 5 bases and 5 bases, there was a span of 19 bases. Looked up from germline, CDR1 is SEHNR and CDR2 is FQNEAQ (reference sequence). CDR3: CASSPPFRYGNEQYF. The CDR3, as DNA: TGTGCCAGCAGCCCACCTTTCCGGTACGGGAACGAGCAGTACTTC.

The V call is TRBV5-1, the J call TRBJ1-4; 7 positions agree with TRBD1. The CDR3 has 17 amino acids. V was clipped by 4 bases and J by 3 bases; unmatched bases: 12. The V gene's germline CDR1 is SGHRS and CDR2 YFSETQ. The DNA of the CDR3 is TGCGCCAGCAGCGACCGGACAGGAAGTATTGCTAATGAAAAACTGTTTTTT. Encoded protein: CASSDRTGSIANEKLFF.

This clone was observed a few times. The same CDR3 also results from other DNA sequences found in this sample. The rearrangement uses TRBV18 and TRBJ2-6, with TRBD1 as a possible D gene (6 bases). The V end was cut by 6 bases, the J end by 2 bases, with 11 bases between. Germline CDR1 KGHSH, CDR2 LQKENI. CDR3 length equals 15 residues. The CDR3 DNA reads as TGTGCCAGCTCGCTTCAGGGGACTGGGGCCAACGTCCTGACTTTC. As protein: CASSLQGTGANVLTF. The complete variable domain, with remaining parts taken from reference TRBV18 and TRBJ2-6, reads NAGVMQNPRHLVRRRGQEARLRCSPMKGHSHVYWYRQLPEEGLKFMVYLQKENIIDESGMPKERFSAEFPKEGPSILRIQQVVRGDSAAYFCASSLQGTGANVLTFGAGSRLTVL.

The V and J genes are TRBV6-5 and TRBJ2-5; TRBD1 aligns across 9 bases. CDR3 length: 14 residues. J gave up 2 bases and V 6 bases, and 4 bases lay outside the gene matches. The germline gives CDR1 MNHEY, CDR2 SVGAGI. CDR3 bases: TGTGCCAGCAGAGTGGGACAGGGTCAAGAGACCCAGTACTTC. Residues: CASRVGQGQETQYF.

The V gene is TRBV6-2 or TRBV6-3, the J gene TRBJ1-2; 7 nucleotides line up with TRBD1. CDR1 and CDR2 (germline): MNHEY, SVGEGT. This CDR3 spans 16 amino acids. With 2 bases clipped from V and 4 bases from J, the junction kept 10 bases outside the gene matches. In DNA form, the CDR3 reads TGTGCCAGCAGTTACCAACCGGGACAGTTAATCTATGGCTACACCTTC. Amino acid sequence: CASSYQPGQLIYGYTF.

The rearrangement uses TRBV10-3 and TRBJ1-4, with D possibly matching TRBD1 (5 bases). V was cut by 4 bases and J by 7 bases, with 13 bases left in between. This CDR3 comprises 14 residues. CDR1 is ENHRY, CDR2 SYGVKD, per germline. CDR3 nucleotides: TGTGCCATCAGTGTATCCGGGGACGGTGAAAAACTGTTTTTT. It codes for CAISVSGDGEKLFF.

J is TRBJ2-7 and V is TRBV4-2, with D possibly matching TRBD1 (5 bases). The germline gives CDR1 LGHNA, CDR2 YNFKEQ. V shed 3 bases and J shed 6 bases, with 15 bases lying between them. The CDR3 extends over 14 amino acids. The CDR3 DNA reads TGTGCCAGCAGCCAGGGGCAGGGAAGGGGCGAGCAGTACTTC. This sequence encodes CASSQGQGRGEQYF.

This clone was detected only once. This chain joins TRBV7-8 and TRBJ1-5; possible D gene TRBD1, 6 bases. Germline V CDR1 and CDR2: SGHVS, FQNEAQ. The CDR3 is 13 residues long. The germline V and J ends were trimmed by 8 bases and 6 bases, with 14 bases remaining between them. The CDR3: CASGYREGQPQHF. DNA of the CDR3: TGTGCCAGCGGGTACAGGGAGGGTCAGCCCCAGCATTTT.

V is TRBV7-9 and J is TRBJ2-5; D not resolved. Deletions cut 7 bases from V and 5 bases from J, with 17 bases between. Germline V gene data show CDR1 as SEHNR and CDR2 as FQNEAQ (reference sequence). This CDR3 is built from 14 residues. CDR3 amino acids: CASTQVTALETQYF. CDR3 DNA sequence: TGTGCCAGCACCCAAGTGACCGCACTCGAGACCCAGTACTTC.

This clone has only one observation. CDR3 sequence reads: CATRPGGHSSSRGTQYF. The DNA of the CDR3 is TGTGCCACCAGGCCCGGGGGGCACTCTAGTAGCCGGGGTACGCAGTATTTT. This rearrangement joins TRBV24-1 to TRBJ2-3, with D possibly matching TRBD2 (7 bases). The V gene lost 7 bases and the J gene lost 8 bases, with 27 bases spanning the gap. CDR1 is KGHDR and CDR2 is SFDVKD in the germline V gene. This CDR3 is 17 amino acids long.

The J gene is TRBJ2-7, the V gene TRBV18, with 8 bases fitting TRBD1. V shed 3 bases, J shed 6 bases, and the junction held 7 bases outside the gene matches. Germline values: CDR1 KGHSH, CDR2 LQKENI. The CDR3 spans 14 residues. CDR3 amino acids: CASSPGDRRGEQYF. The CDR3 DNA follows: TGTGCCAGCTCACCCGGGGACAGGCGAGGCGAGCAGTACTTC.

V usage is TRBV28 and J usage is TRBJ2-5, with D possibly matching TRBD1 (5 bases). The germline CDR1 and CDR2 sequences are MDHEN and SYDVKM. The V end lost 5 bases, the J end lost 1 base, and 32 bases lay between the germline ends. This CDR3 spans 21 amino acids. For the CDR3, the DNA is TGTGCCAGCAGTCCTTCATCAGGGTCGAGTCGAAATGGATGGTTCCAAGAGACCCAGTACTTC. Its protein is CASSPSSGSSRNGWFQETQYF.

The V call is TRBV7-3, the J call TRBJ2-3; a weak D match, TRBD2 (6 bases). The CDR3 totals 14 residues. The germline CDR1 and CDR2 sequences are SGHTA and FQGTGA. V was shortened by 4 bases and J by 1 base, with 9 bases between the two germline ends. The CDR3 sequence is CASSSSAGTDTQYF. CDR3 nucleotide sequence: TGTGCCAGCAGCTCTAGCGCGGGCACAGATACGCAGTATTTT.

The chain combines TRBV5-4 with TRBJ2-5, with 12 bases fitting TRBD2. Germline lookup yields CDR1 SGHNT and CDR2 YYREEE (reference sequence). This CDR3 has 17 residues. The ends lost 4 bases at V and 2 bases at J; junction bases unmatched: 9. The CDR3 nucleotides are TGTGCCAGCAGCCTTAAAGTCCTAGCGGGGGGGCAAGAGACCCAGTACTTC. Translation: CASSLKVLAGGQETQYF.

This clone was detected once. The chain joins TRBV5-5 to TRBJ1-3; D is undetermined. Looked up from germline, CDR1 is SGHKS and CDR2 is YYEKEE (reference sequence). V dropped 0 bases and J dropped 0 bases, with 10 bases sitting between them. This CDR3 has 16 amino acids. CDR3 region: CASSLGARNSGNTIYF. DNA of the CDR3: TGTGCCAGCAGCTTGGGGGCCAGGAACTCTGGAAACACCATATATTTT.

This clone appeared a single time. For the CDR3, the DNA is TGCGCCAGCAGCCAAGACCCAATGAACACCGGGGAGCTGTTTTTT. Translating it yields CASSQDPMNTGELFF. The chain combines TRBV4-3 with TRBJ2-2; the D is unclear. The V end lost 0 bases, the J end lost 1 base, and 6 bases lay between the germline ends. CDR1 and CDR2 from the germline V gene are LGHNA and YSLEER. The CDR3 consists of 15 residues.